The clone carrying this T cell receptor beta chain was seen at least ten times. Its antigen is as yet unknown. This is likely a read error, given that the CDR3 carries no conserved phenylalanine or tryptophan at its end. TCRdb independently ran MiXCR on the 5' RACE reads; one entry per CDR3 protein. This sample has 45,000 to 55,000 distinct CDR3 sequences; less than 4% occur once, and the top ten carry approximately 5.9%. This entry belongs to a study of neurological immune-mediated disorders. The study's findings and limits: With the multiple sclerosis repertoire cluster, none of the clinical or MRI features showed an association. Phylogenetic grouping assigned the repertoires of 18 of 34 multiple sclerosis patients to one related-CDR3 cluster, which constitutes a possible signature. It was HTLV-1-associated myelopathy that showed the most TCR clonal expansion, while multiple sclerosis showed the least, falling below healthy controls.

V lost 2 bases to trimming and J lost 1 base, with 2 bases between them. Germline assignment: CDR1 SEHNR and CDR2 FQNEAQ (reference sequence). The CDR3 runs to 12 residues. The unsorted libraries were generated from a total of 2 million PBMCs, which had been stored in RNAlater at -80 C. This receptor was identified in a man in his 60s with multiple sclerosis. Material for sequencing was PBMCs. The chain is built from TRBV7-9 and TRBJ2-5; D remains ambiguous. The DNA for the CDR3 is TGTGCCAGCAGCTTACCCCAAGAGACCCAGTACAAC. It specifies CASSLPQETQYN.